This TCR beta chain was identified during a study of blood T cell repertoires in COVID-19. Study overall: PBMCs, B-cell-depleted T cells, or T cells provided the cDNA or gDNA that made up the material.

V was clipped by 6 bases and J by 4 bases, with 19 bases between them. The germline CDR1 and CDR2 sequences are SGHTA and FQGNSA. This CDR3 is built from 17 residues. Profiled with immunoSEQ multiplex PCR; TCRdb holds only in-frame clones, not every one. Among 140,000 or so clones listed, more than 75% were seen once. This chain connects TRBV7-2 to TRBJ1-6, with D maybe TRBD1 (6 bases). The sequenced sample consisted of peripheral blood. The sequence derives from a woman aged 45-65 years with active or convalescent COVID-19. The CDR3 sequence is CASSKNQRQAYNSPLHF. The DNA of the CDR3 is TGTGCCAGCAGTAAAAATCAGCGACAGGCATATAATTCACCCCTCCACTTT.